One sample yielded the 8 T cell receptor beta chains listed below, sequenced in a study of technical replicates of blood from a handful of donors. The method was immunoSEQ multiplex PCR; TCRdb's version includes in-frame clones alone and lacks a portion of them. The sample records about 79,000 clones, approximately 94% being singletons. What was sequenced was T cells isolated from PBMCs. These receptors all come from a human donor in good health.

This chain links TRBV5-8 with TRBJ1-1; 8 bases align to TRBD1. V shed 4 bases and J 5 bases; nucleotides not matched to a gene: 10. CDR1 SGHTS and CDR2 YDEGEE come from the germline V gene. The CDR3 has 15 amino acids. CDR3 coding DNA: TGTGCCAGCAGCATCAGGGGGCGATTAGGAACTGAAGCTTTCTTT. It is translated as CASSIRGRLGTEAFF.

The V and J genes are TRBV28 and TRBJ2-1; 13 nucleotides line up with TRBD2. Trimming at V came to 8 bases and at J to 1 base, leaving 5 bases not matched to a gene. Germline V gene lookup returns CDR1 MDHEN and CDR2 SYDVKM. CDR3 size: 16 residues. The CDR3 loop is CASRTSGSGSYNEQFF. The CDR3 DNA follows: TGTGCCAGCCGGACTAGCGGGAGTGGTTCCTACAATGAGCAGTTCTTC.

The V call is TRBV27, the J call TRBJ1-6; the D is unclear. Trimming cost V 4 bases and J 2 bases, with 3 bases left between them. The CDR3 extends over 13 amino acids. CDR1 and CDR2 (germline): MNHEY, SMNVEV (reference sequence). This chain's CDR3 is CASSSAYNSPLHF. In nucleotides, the CDR3 is TGTGCCAGCAGTTCGGCCTATAATTCACCCCTCCACTTT.

J is TRBJ2-2 and V is TRBV2, with 10 bases that match TRBD1. After removal of 6 bases from V and 3 bases from J, the junction contained 7 bases not matched to a gene. The CDR3 loop spans 16 amino acids. Germline V gene sequence: CDR1 SNHLY, CDR2 FYNNEI. CDR3 amino acids: CASSGDRGRDTGELFF. The DNA of the CDR3 is TGTGCCAGCAGCGGAGACAGGGGGCGCGACACCGGGGAGCTGTTTTTT.

The chain links TRBV12-5 to TRBJ2-2; the match to TRBD1 covers 7 bases. Germline CDR1 LGHNT, CDR2 FRNRAP. The CDR3 runs 20 residues. Unmatched junction bases numbered 19, after V lost 0 bases and J lost 6 bases. The chain's CDR3 is CASGLVRDRTYLPSPGELFF. CDR3 DNA sequence: TGTGCTAGTGGTTTGGTAAGGGACAGAACCTATCTTCCGTCTCCCGGGGAGCTGTTTTTT.

V and J are TRBV5-1 and TRBJ2-1, with D uncertain. Trimming left V 0 bases short and J 6 bases short, with 7 bases between. This CDR3 is 13 amino acids long. Germline V gene sequence: CDR1 SGHRS, CDR2 YFSETQ. In DNA form, the CDR3 reads TGCGCCAGCAGCTTGGCCTCTTCCAATGAGCAGTTCTTC. Its translation: CASSLASSNEQFF. The entire variable domain, with the rest obtained from reference TRBV5-1 and TRBJ2-1, is as follows: KAGVTQTPRYLIKTRGQQVTLSCSPISGHRSVSWYQQTPGQGLQFLFEYFSETQRNKGNFPGRFSGRQFSNSRSEMNVSTLELGDSALYLCASSLASSNEQFFGPGTRLTVL.

The chain combines TRBV11-3 with TRBJ1-2; 10 nucleotides match TRBD1. Germline CDR1 SGHNT, CDR2 YENEEA. V was clipped by 3 bases and J by 2 bases; unmatched bases: 3. The CDR3 sequence is 15 residues long. CDR3 nucleotide sequence: TGTGCCAGCAGCTTCGGACAGGGGGGAAACTATGGCTACACCTTC. Protein: CASSFGQGGNYGYTF.

This chain connects TRBV7-6 to TRBJ2-7; possible D gene TRBD2, 6 bases. The germline gives CDR1 SGHVS, CDR2 FNYEAQ. The CDR3 has 15 amino acids. The ends were cut back, 0 bases at V and 5 bases at J, with 14 bases in the middle. The CDR3 DNA follows: TGTGCCAGCAGCTTAGCGGTGGGGACGGGGGACGAGCAGTACTTC. This encodes CASSLAVGTGDEQYF.